The rows below give T cell receptor beta chains drawn from one sample of a study of T cells in Graves' hyperthyroidism and ophthalmopathy. Each CDR3 protein gets one entry after TCRdb re-called the multiplex PCR reads with MiXCR. This table holds hundreds of thousands of distinct CDR3 sequences, nearly 20% found once. Material: blood. These receptors were taken from a man aged 40-49 years with Graves' ophthalmopathy. CDR3s include the opening cysteine and the closing phenylalanine or tryptophan. The D gene is left open where the match is weak. Rows give clone size only sometimes, using once, few, many, or a class for an expanded clone.

J gene: TRBJ1-1; CDR3 length: 15; V gene: TRBV19; D gene: -; clone size: -; CDR3 protein: CASSIAPRSDTEAFF; CDR3 DNA: TGTGCCAGTAGTATAGCTCCAAGGTCGGACACTGAAGCTTTCTTT
J gene: TRBJ2-7; CDR3 length: 18; V gene: TRBV28; D gene: TRBD2; clone size: many; CDR3 protein: CASSQAASGRSVWYEQYF; CDR3 DNA: TGTGCCAGCAGCCAAGCCGCTAGCGGGAGATCTGTGTGGTACGAGCAGTACTTC
J gene: TRBJ1-6; CDR3 length: 17; V gene: TRBV7-3; D gene: TRBD1; clone size: -; CDR3 protein: CASSYNRDSSYNSPLHF; CDR3 DNA: TGTGCCAGCAGCTACAACCGGGACAGCTCCTATAATTCACCCCTCCACTTT
J gene: TRBJ2-3; CDR3 length: 19; V gene: TRBV11-2; D gene: TRBD2; clone size: many; CDR3 protein: CASSFRPGEGRPSTDTQYF; CDR3 DNA: TGTGCCAGCAGCTTCCGGCCTGGGGAGGGGAGACCTAGCACAGATACGCAGTATTTT
J gene: TRBJ2-1; CDR3 length: 15; V gene: TRBV20-1; D gene: TRBD2; clone size: -; CDR3 protein: CSARDLAGLYNEQFF; CDR3 DNA: TGCAGTGCTAGGGACCTAGCGGGACTATACAATGAGCAGTTCTTC
J gene: TRBJ2-1; CDR3 length: 20; V gene: TRBV3-1; D gene: -; clone size: few; CDR3 protein: CASSQEKTSSNRSSYNEQFF; CDR3 DNA: TGTGCCAGCAGCCAAGAAAAGACATCCAGCAACAGGAGCTCCTACAATGAGCAGTTCTTC
J gene: TRBJ2-1; CDR3 length: 15; V gene: TRBV7-3; D gene: TRBD2; clone size: many; CDR3 protein: CASSSNQGLYNEQFF; CDR3 DNA: TGTGCCAGCAGCTCTAACCAGGGACTATACAATGAGCAGTTCTTC
J gene: TRBJ1-1; CDR3 length: 13; V gene: TRBV14; D gene: -; clone size: -; CDR3 protein: CASSQVGAFEAFF; CDR3 DNA: TGTGCCAGCAGCCAAGTCGGTGCGTTTGAAGCTTTCTTT
J gene: TRBJ2-5; CDR3 length: 15; V gene: TRBV7-9; D gene: -; clone size: many; CDR3 protein: CASISPPGTQETQYF; CDR3 DNA: TGTGCCAGCATCTCCCCCCCTGGAACTCAAGAGACCCAGTACTTC
J gene: TRBJ2-5; CDR3 length: 16; V gene: TRBV5-1; D gene: -; clone size: few; CDR3 protein: CASSAGSRVGGETQYF; CDR3 DNA: TGCGCCAGCAGCGCCGGATCCCGGGTGGGAGGAGAGACCCAGTACTTC
J gene: TRBJ2-3; CDR3 length: 11; V gene: TRBV20-1; D gene: -; clone size: -; CDR3 protein: CSAGERDTQYF; CDR3 DNA: TGCAGTGCTGGAGAGAGGGATACGCAGTATTTT
J gene: TRBJ2-7; CDR3 length: 15; V gene: TRBV7-2; D gene: TRBD2; clone size: many; CDR3 protein: CASSFSSGRQYEQYF; CDR3 DNA: TGTGCCAGCAGCTTCTCTAGCGGGAGGCAGTACGAGCAGTACTTC
J gene: TRBJ2-7; CDR3 length: 14; V gene: TRBV27; D gene: -; clone size: many; CDR3 protein: CASSPRLPPYEQYF; CDR3 DNA: TGTGCCAGCAGTCCGCGACTCCCGCCCTACGAGCAGTACTTC